The entry below gives a single TCR beta chain sequence along with its context. From its re-call of the 5' RACE reads, TCRdb lists each CDR3 protein once, without DNA. In total, the table holds roughly 170,000 distinct CDR3 sequences. Germline values: CDR1 SGHNT, CDR2 YYREEE (reference sequence). The CDR3 has 16 residues. The source of the sample is a study of monozygotic twins with inflammatory bowel disease. The V and J genes are TRBV5-4 and TRBJ2-2; TCRdb returns TRBD1, unconfirmable since there is no DNA. The sequencing input was blood. The sequence came from a human donor with ulcerative colitis or Crohn's disease, or a healthy co-twin of an affected twin (not recorded which). CDR3 region: CASSLGQLANTGELFF.